The 28 T cell receptor beta chains below were found in one sample sequenced in a study of cytomegalovirus exposure and HLA in healthy donors. The PCR used 60 Vbeta and 13 Jbeta primers. Assay used: immunoSEQ multiplex PCR; TCRdb lists only in-frame clones, some missing. The sample includes approximately 150,000 clones, 75% to 85% of them seen just once. Sample: PBMCs. These receptors were taken from a woman in her forties or fifties in good health and CMV-seropositive.

The V and J genes are TRBV5-6 and TRBJ1-6, with D perhaps matching TRBD1 (6 bases). This CDR3 is built from 17 residues. Germline V gene lookup returns CDR1 SGHDT and CDR2 YYEEEE. V was trimmed by 5 bases and J by 6 bases, leaving 21 bases between them. The CDR3 loop reads CASSWTVAIGPNSPLHF. Here the CDR3 DNA reads TGTGCCAGCAGTTGGACAGTGGCTATAGGGCCTAATTCACCCCTCCACTTT. Variable domain in full (rest from reference TRBV5-6 and TRBJ1-6): DAGVTQSPTHLIKTRGQQVTLRCSPKSGHDTVSWYQQALGQGPQFIFQYYEEEERQRGNFPDRFSGHQFPNYSSELNVNALLLGDSALYLCASSWTVAIGPNSPLHFGNGTRLTVT.

V and J are TRBV10-1 and TRBJ1-5, with D uncertain. Trimming took off 8 bases at V and 3 bases at J, with 8 bases between the two ends. The CDR3 extends over 12 amino acids. The germline CDR1 and CDR2 sequences are WNHNN and SYGVQD (reference sequence). CDR3 nucleotide sequence: TGCGCCAGCGCCGCGGTCAATCAGCCCCAGCATTTT. Translation gives CASAAVNQPQHF.

The V call is TRBV4-1, the J call TRBJ2-1, with TRBD2 as a possible D gene (6 bases). Trimming took 0 bases from V and 12 from J, leaving 15 bases between them. CDR1 is MGHRA and CDR2 is YSYEKL in the germline V gene. This CDR3 has 14 amino acids. The DNA of the CDR3 is TGCGCCAGCAGCCAAGAGGCGGGACCCCCCCGGCAGTTCTTC. Translating it yields CASSQEAGPPRQFF.

This clone has a single count. This chain connects TRBV5-1 to TRBJ1-6; TRBD1 matches 8 bases. V lost 1 base to trimming and J lost 7 bases; unmatched junction nucleotides: 7. There are 16 residues in the CDR3. Germline V CDR1 and CDR2: SGHRS, YFSETQ. The CDR3 nucleotides read TGCGCCAGCAGCTTGACCTCGACAGGGGAGAATTCACCCCTCCACTTT. Translation: CASSLTSTGENSPLHF.

V usage is TRBV7-6 and J usage is TRBJ2-5; possibly TRBD1 for D (6 bases). V lost 6 bases, J lost 4 bases, and 18 bases lay in between. The germline V gene encodes CDR1 SGHVS and CDR2 FNYEAQ. The CDR3 totals 15 residues. CDR3 sequence (DNA): TGTGCCAGCAGTCCTGGACAGTGGCGAATAGAGACCCAGTACTTC. Translating it yields CASSPGQWRIETQYF.

V gene TRBV5-5 combines with J gene TRBJ2-3; no reliable D call. The CDR3 has 14 residues. Trimming removed 0 bases from V and 6 bases from J, with 11 bases in between. Germline V gives CDR1 SGHKS, CDR2 YYEKEE (reference sequence). This CDR3 is CASSLVARLDTQYF. The CDR3 nucleotides read TGTGCCAGCAGCTTGGTAGCTAGGTTGGATACGCAGTATTTT.

The rearrangement links TRBV27 to TRBJ1-1; 8 bases are a match to TRBD1. From germline, CDR1 is MNHEY and CDR2 SMNVEV (reference sequence). J was trimmed by 5 bases and V by 2 bases; bases with no gene match: 1. The CDR3 has 13 residues. Written as DNA, the CDR3 is TGTGCCAGCAGTTTAAACAGGGGGACTGAAGCTTTCTTT. Protein sequence: CASSLNRGTEAFF.

This rearrangement joins TRBV2 to TRBJ2-3; 7 bases are a match to TRBD2. Trimming cost V 4 bases and J 0 bases; bases outside gene matches: 10. The V gene's germline CDR1 is SNHLY and CDR2 FYNNEI. This CDR3 region has 17 residues. CDR3 sequence (DNA): TGTGCCAGCAGTGGGGAGCGGGGCTATGCTAGCACAGATACGCAGTATTTT. This gives the protein CASSGERGYASTDTQYF.

The J gene is TRBJ2-2, the V gene TRBV6-1; TRBD2 matches at 7 bases. Trimming removed 7 bases from V and 1 base from J; junction bases left unmatched: 6. The CDR3 has 15 residues. Germline values: CDR1 MNHNS, CDR2 SASEGT. The CDR3 nucleotides read TGTGCCAGCAATTGGGGGGGAGGGAACACCGGGGAGCTGTTTTTT. Protein product: CASNWGGGNTGELFF.

This clone was observed once. The rearrangement links TRBV19 to TRBJ2-5; D is possibly TRBD1 (5 bases). The CDR3 runs 13 residues. V shed 6 bases and J shed 4 bases, with 12 bases lying between them. Looked up from germline, CDR1 is LNHDA and CDR2 is SQIVND (reference sequence). CDR3 DNA sequence: TGTGCCAGTAGAGACAGTCCCTTAGAGACCCAGTACTTC. This gives the protein CASRDSPLETQYF. The full variable domain, rest sourced from reference TRBV19 and TRBJ2-5, is DGGITQSPKYLFRKEGQNVTLSCEQNLNHDAMYWYRQDPGQGLRLIYYSQIVNDFQKGDIAEGYSVSREKKESFPLTVTSAQKNPTAFYLCASRDSPLETQYFGPGTRLLVL.

The J gene is TRBJ2-1, the V gene TRBV11-2, with TRBD2 matching over 11 bases. CDR1 is SGHAT, CDR2 FQNNGV, per germline. J lost 9 bases, V lost 5 bases, and 12 bases had no gene match. The CDR3 totals 16 residues. The CDR3 sequence is CASSKTSGVQLGEQFF. The CDR3 DNA reads TGTGCCAGCAGCAAGACTAGCGGGGTCCAACTCGGTGAGCAGTTCTTC.

The chain carries TRBV10-3 and TRBJ1-2; 8 nucleotides agree with TRBD1. Trimming cost V 4 bases and J 4 bases; bases outside gene matches: 5. This CDR3 is 14 amino acids long. Germline-derived CDR1 and CDR2 are ENHRY and SYGVKD. CDR3 DNA sequence: TGTGCCATCAGTGGTCAGGGGGCGGGCTATGGCTACACCTTC. Residues: CAISGQGAGYGYTF.

The chain carries TRBV2 and TRBJ2-5, with TRBD1 matching 10 bases. Trimming took 6 bases from V and 2 from J; bases not matched to a gene: 21. Germline assignment: CDR1 SNHLY and CDR2 FYNNEI. This CDR3 comprises 20 residues. Here the CDR3 reads CASRLLRWDRGGVGQETQYF. The CDR3 coding sequence is TGTGCCAGCAGGCTCCTCAGGTGGGACAGGGGTGGTGTTGGACAAGAGACCCAGTACTTC.

V and J are TRBV9 and TRBJ2-7; D perhaps matches TRBD2 (5 bases). CDR1 and CDR2 from the germline V gene are SGDLS and YYNGEE. The CDR3 has 15 residues. Trimming left V 2 bases short and J 5 bases short, with 17 bases between. The CDR3 spells CASSVLPDGNNEQYF. CDR3 DNA sequence: TGTGCCAGCAGCGTGTTACCAGACGGGAATAACGAGCAGTACTTC.

The J gene is TRBJ2-2, the V gene TRBV6-1; 7 positions match TRBD1. The CDR3 contains 15 residues. V lost 11 bases and J lost 3; bases outside the gene matches: 12. Germline CDR1 reads MNHNS; CDR2 reads SASEGT. CDR3 residues: CAAVSDRVDTGELFF. For the CDR3, the DNA is TGTGCCGCCGTATCAGACAGGGTGGACACCGGGGAGCTGTTTTTT.

The rearrangement joins TRBV30 to TRBJ2-3, with 8 positions matching TRBD1. The ends lost 0 bases at V and 1 base at J; junction bases unmatched: 9. The CDR3 has 17 amino acids. Germline V gene lookup returns CDR1 GTSNPN and CDR2 SVGIG (reference sequence). DNA of the CDR3: TGTGCCTGGAGTGTACTCTCCAGGGGGCATGGCACAGATACGCAGTATTTT. It specifies CAWSVLSRGHGTDTQYF.

The chain joins TRBV6-5 to TRBJ1-1; the D gene is possibly TRBD1 (5 bases). With 2 bases removed from V and 5 bases from J, the gap between germline ends came to 9 bases. The CDR3 is 13 amino acids. CDR1 is MNHEY and CDR2 is SVGAGI in the germline V gene. The CDR3 nucleotides are TGTGCCAGCAGTTACGACAGATCTACTGAAGCTTTCTTT. It specifies CASSYDRSTEAFF.

The chain has TRBV6-5 and TRBJ2-7; TRBD1 agrees at 8 bases. This CDR3 contains 14 residues. V trimming: 6 bases; J trimming: 1 base; junction bases outside the gene matches: 5. The germline V gene has CDR1 MNHEY and CDR2 SVGAGI. As DNA, the CDR3 is TGTGCCAGCAGCCGGACAGGGCAATCCTACGAGCAGTACTTC. This sequence encodes CASSRTGQSYEQYF.

The DNA for the CDR3 is TGTGCCAGTAGTATAGCTGCGGTACAGGGGGCGCCGAATTCACCCCTCCACTTT. It is translated as CASSIAAVQGAPNSPLHF. The chain recombines TRBV19 with TRBJ1-6; TRBD1 agrees at 9 bases. The CDR3 is 18 residues long. The germline CDR1 and CDR2 sequences are LNHDA and SQIVND (reference sequence). V gave up 1 base and J gave up 7 bases; unmatched junction bases: 11.

The chain has TRBV5-1 and TRBJ1-1; D uncertain. Between the trimmed V and J ends, which lost 4 bases and 0 bases, there was a span of 10 bases. The CDR3 runs 14 residues. Per the germline V gene, CDR1 is SGHRS and CDR2 is YFSETQ. The CDR3 DNA is TGCGCCAGCAGCGAATCGGGTGTGAACACTGAAGCTTTCTTT. Amino acid sequence: CASSESGVNTEAFF.

This clone was observed a single time. The chain carries TRBV14 and TRBJ1-1; D call uncertain. CDR1 and CDR2 from the germline V gene are SGHDN and FVKESK. The CDR3 sequence is 14 residues long. V lost 9 bases to trimming and J lost 7 bases, with 21 bases between them. In DNA, the CDR3 is TGTGCCAGTCGCGGGGAAGGTCGCGAAGGTGAAGCTTTCTTT. It specifies CASRGEGREGEAFF. The full variable domain, rest sourced from reference TRBV14 and TRBJ1-1, is EAGVTQFPSHSVIEKGQTVTLRCDPISGHDNLYWYRRVMGKEIKFLLHFVKESKQDESGMPNNRFLAERTGGTYSTLKVQPAELEDSGVYFCASRGEGREGEAFFGQGTRLTVV.

The chain employs TRBV5-1 and TRBJ2-1; 8 nucleotides line up with TRBD1. CDR1 and CDR2 (germline): SGHRS, YFSETQ. The CDR3 has 15 residues. After removal of 4 bases from V and 4 bases from J, the junction contained 7 bases not matched to a gene. CDR3 nucleotides: TGCGCCAGCAGCGGAGGACAGGGCCCATACAATGAGCAGTTCTTC. Encoded protein: CASSGGQGPYNEQFF.

The rearrangement uses TRBV19 and TRBJ2-2; TRBD1 might be the D (5 bases). The CDR3 runs 15 residues. Germline CDR1 LNHDA, CDR2 SQIVND (reference sequence). V was shortened by 3 bases and J by 4 bases, with 12 bases between the two germline ends. This CDR3 is CASSMARVSTGELFF. The CDR3 nucleotides read TGTGCCAGTAGTATGGCCAGGGTAAGCACCGGGGAGCTGTTTTTT.

This clone was detected a few times. This chain uses TRBV4-1 with TRBJ1-1; D not certain. Germline values: CDR1 MGHRA, CDR2 YSYEKL. V was trimmed by 1 base and J by 0 bases, leaving 12 bases between them. This CDR3 has 16 residues. The CDR3 here is CASSQGSIGMNTEAFF. For the CDR3, the DNA is TGCGCCAGCAGCCAAGGTAGTATCGGGATGAACACTGAAGCTTTCTTT.

The gene calls are TRBV6-6 and TRBJ2-7, with TRBD2 matching over 10 bases. The V gene's germline CDR1 is MNHNY and CDR2 SVGAGI (reference sequence). The trim removed 6 bases at V and 1 base at J, leaving 9 bases unmatched. The CDR3 extends over 16 amino acids. CDR3 protein: CASRPPSSGGSYEQYF. The CDR3 nucleotides read TGTGCCAGCAGACCCCCCTCTAGCGGGGGTTCCTACGAGCAGTACTTC.

The chain is built from TRBV13 and TRBJ2-7; no clear D gene. This CDR3 region has 12 residues. The germline gives CDR1 PRHDT, CDR2 FYEKMQ (reference sequence). V shed 6 bases and J shed 0 bases, with 6 bases lying between them. The CDR3 sequence is CASSSHSYEQYF. The CDR3 DNA sequence: TGTGCCAGCAGTTCACACTCCTACGAGCAGTACTTC.

The rearrangement uses TRBV5-1 and TRBJ2-2; TRBD2 is a possible D gene (5 bases). This CDR3 is built from 14 residues. Germline CDR1 is SGHRS and CDR2 is YFSETQ. The V gene lost 3 bases and the J gene lost 6 bases, with 12 bases spanning the gap. CDR3 sequence: CASSSQRRAGELFF. The DNA for the CDR3 is TGCGCCAGCAGCTCTCAGCGGCGCGCCGGGGAGCTGTTTTTT.

The J gene is TRBJ1-1, the V gene TRBV25-1, with 7 bases matching TRBD1. Germline-derived CDR1 and CDR2 are MGHDK and SYGVNS. This CDR3 is built from 14 residues. V was clipped by 5 bases and J by 5 bases; unmatched bases: 8. Here the CDR3 DNA reads TGTGCCAGCAGTTGGGACAGCCGACCTACTGAAGCTTTCTTT. Translated, it gives CASSWDSRPTEAFF.